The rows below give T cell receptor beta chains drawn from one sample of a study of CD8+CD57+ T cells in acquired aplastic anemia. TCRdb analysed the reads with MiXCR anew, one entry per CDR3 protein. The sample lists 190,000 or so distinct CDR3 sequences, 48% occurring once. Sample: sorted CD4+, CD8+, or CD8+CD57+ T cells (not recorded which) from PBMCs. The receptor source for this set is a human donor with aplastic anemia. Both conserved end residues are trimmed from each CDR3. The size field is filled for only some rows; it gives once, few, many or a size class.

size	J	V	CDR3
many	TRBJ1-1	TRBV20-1	SARGFGTARNTEAF
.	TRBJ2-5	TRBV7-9	ASSLVRPQETQY
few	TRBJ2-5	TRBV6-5	ASSYPSSGGGTQY
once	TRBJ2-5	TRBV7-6	ASSLGGWNQETQY
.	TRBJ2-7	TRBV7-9	ASSRAGTEHYEQY
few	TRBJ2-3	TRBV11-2	ASSPPGTGADTQY
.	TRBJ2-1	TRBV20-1	SARRPGTGVYNEQF
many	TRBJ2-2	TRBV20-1	SAGYRGQTGELF
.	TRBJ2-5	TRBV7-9	ASSLETSWDWAQY
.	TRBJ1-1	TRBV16	ASSPGQGAQTEAF
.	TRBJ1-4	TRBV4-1	ASSQPQEKLF
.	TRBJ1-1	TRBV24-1	ATSGTGGRHTEAF
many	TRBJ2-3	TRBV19	ASNSGAGVTDTQY
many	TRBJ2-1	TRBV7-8	ASTGLAGGYNEQF
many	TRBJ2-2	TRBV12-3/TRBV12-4	ASSRRLAGNTGELF
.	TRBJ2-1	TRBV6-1	ASSPGPYNEQF
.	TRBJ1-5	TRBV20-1	SARYGLRGNQPQH
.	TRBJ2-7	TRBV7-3	ASSLMATTPYEQY
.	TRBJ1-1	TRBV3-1	ASSQDLPLEAF
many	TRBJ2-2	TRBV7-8	ASSFRTGGRNTGELF
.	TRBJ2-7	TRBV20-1	SAARPPKGEQY
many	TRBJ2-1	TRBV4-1	ASSPGQVTYNEQF
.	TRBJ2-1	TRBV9	ASSDAAWGTEEYNEQF
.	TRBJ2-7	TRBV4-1	ASSPGSGGGYEQY
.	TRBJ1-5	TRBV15	ATSREPGPNQPQH
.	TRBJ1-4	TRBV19	ASSGGGEEKLF
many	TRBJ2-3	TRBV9	ASSPNPGQRESTDTQY
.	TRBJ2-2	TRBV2	ASYSGSGSAGELF
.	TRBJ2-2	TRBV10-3	AISGGTGNTGELF
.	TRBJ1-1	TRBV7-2	ASSLAVTSRGTEAF
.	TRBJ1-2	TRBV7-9	ASSSTQGRDGYT
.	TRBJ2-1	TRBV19	ASSTTGGRINEQF
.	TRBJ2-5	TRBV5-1	ASSLGQGGGETQY
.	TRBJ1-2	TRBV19	ASSISGRGYGYT
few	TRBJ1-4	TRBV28	ASSLRTGPNEKLF
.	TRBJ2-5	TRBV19	ASTGTGETQY
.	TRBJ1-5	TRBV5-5	ASSLDVWEVGQPQH
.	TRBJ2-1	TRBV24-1	ATSDITGYNEQF
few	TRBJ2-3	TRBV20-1	SARSSGRAGGTDTQY
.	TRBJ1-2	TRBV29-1	SGSGQGLNGYT
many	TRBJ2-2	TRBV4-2	ASIQSGRPNTGELF
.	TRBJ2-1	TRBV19	ASSSWTANNEQF
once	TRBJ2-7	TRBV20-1	SASKPGTAYEQY
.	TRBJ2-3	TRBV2	ASRGLRTGTDTQY
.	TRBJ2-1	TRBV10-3	AISDGVGKYNEQF
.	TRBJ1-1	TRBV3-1	ASSHTRQVAF
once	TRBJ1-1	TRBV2	ASTLDRWATEAF
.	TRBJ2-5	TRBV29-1	SAEGRTTQETQY
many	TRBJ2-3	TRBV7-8	ASSFEGGPADTQY
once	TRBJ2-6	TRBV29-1	SVEDRGPGANVLT
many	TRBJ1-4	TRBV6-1	ASSELSSGKLF
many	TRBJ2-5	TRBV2	ASSEGGQGAGETQY
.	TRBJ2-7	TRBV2	ASTRDRASGEQY
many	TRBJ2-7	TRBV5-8	ASSWSSRGEQY
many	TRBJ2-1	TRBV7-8	ASSLAPRGDNEQF
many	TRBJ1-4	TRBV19	ASSPDRGRFEKLF
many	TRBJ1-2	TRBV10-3	AISEPNYGYT
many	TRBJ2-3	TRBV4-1	ASSQGGSTGTSGGTQY